This entry lists 22 T cell receptor beta chains sequenced from one sample in a study of cytomegalovirus exposure and HLA in healthy donors. It was with 60 Vbeta and 13 Jbeta primers that the PCR ran. This table comes from immunoSEQ multiplex PCR, and its TCRdb copy is limited to in-frame clones, with some not included. The data show 100,000 to 150,000 clones, 80% seen once. The material sequenced was PBMCs. These receptors came from a woman aged 40-49 years in good health and CMV-seronegative.

This clone occurred a few times. The rearrangement joins TRBV7-9 to TRBJ2-1; 9 positions agree with TRBD2. The CDR3 runs 15 residues. CDR1 SEHNR and CDR2 FQNEAQ come from the germline V gene (reference sequence). V lost 5 bases to trimming and J lost 1 base; unmatched junction nucleotides: 3. The CDR3, as DNA: TGTGCCAGCAGCCCCCTAGCGGGATCCTACAATGAGCAGTTCTTC. Translation gives CASSPLAGSYNEQFF.

This clone has more than one count but fewer than ten. The rearrangement links TRBV6-1 to TRBJ1-4, with 9 bases matching TRBD1. This CDR3 has 15 residues. CDR1 and CDR2 (germline): MNHNS, SASEGT. V lost 7 bases, J lost 8 bases, and 11 bases stayed unmatched. The CDR3 DNA is TGTGCCAGCATTCGTACGACAGGGGGTGGCGAAAAACTGTTTTTT. The encoded protein is CASIRTTGGGEKLFF.

This chain joins TRBV10-1 and TRBJ2-2; 9 bases agree with TRBD2. Looked up from germline, CDR1 is WNHNN and CDR2 is SYGVQD (reference sequence). The CDR3 spans 16 residues. The trim removed 5 bases at V and 5 bases at J, leaving 9 bases unmatched. The CDR3 is CASSWVAGARTGELFF. CDR3 nucleotide sequence: TGCGCCAGCAGTTGGGTAGCGGGAGCCCGGACCGGGGAGCTGTTTTTT.

The V gene is TRBV4-2, the J gene TRBJ1-6; tentative D call: TRBD1 (5 bases). This CDR3 comprises 13 residues. V gave up 0 bases and J gave up 12 bases, with 9 bases separating them. The germline V gene encodes CDR1 LGHNA and CDR2 YNFKEQ. DNA of the CDR3: TGTGCCAGCAGCCAAGAAGGGGTGGGACCCCTCCACTTT. Amino acid sequence: CASSQEGVGPLHF.

The genes are TRBV28 and TRBJ2-7, with D perhaps TRBD2 (5 bases). Germline V gene data show CDR1 as MDHEN and CDR2 as SYDVKM. The CDR3 extends over 13 amino acids. The germline V and J ends were trimmed by 4 bases and 3 bases, with 10 bases remaining between them. The CDR3 DNA reads as TGTGCCAGCAGTTACTCGGGGTACTACGAGCAGTACTTC. Protein product: CASSYSGYYEQYF.

The chain couples TRBV4-1 to TRBJ1-1; 11 bases align to TRBD1. Germline lookup yields CDR1 MGHRA and CDR2 YSYEKL. The V and J ends lost 1 base and 6 bases, in that order; junction bases with no gene match: 4. This CDR3 comprises 15 residues. The CDR3 region is CASSQVGQGAAEAFF. CDR3 DNA: TGCGCCAGCAGCCAAGTTGGACAGGGGGCAGCTGAAGCTTTCTTT.

This chain connects TRBV6-6 to TRBJ1-1; 12 nucleotides align to TRBD1. V lost 2 bases and J lost 6; bases outside the gene matches: 1. Germline assignment: CDR1 MNHNY and CDR2 SVGAGI (reference sequence). The CDR3 has 14 residues. The CDR3 region is CASSYGTGGSEAFF. The CDR3 DNA reads as TGTGCCAGCAGTTACGGGACAGGGGGCTCTGAAGCTTTCTTT.

CDR3 sequence: CASSMVGSDEKLFF. CDR3 bases: TGTGCCAGTAGTATGGTTGGCAGCGATGAAAAACTGTTTTTT. The rearrangement links TRBV19 to TRBJ1-4; D remains ambiguous. Germline V gene data show CDR1 as LNHDA and CDR2 as SQIVND (reference sequence). Trimming removed 3 bases from V and 6 bases from J, with 11 bases in between. CDR3 size: 14 residues.

The chain recombines TRBV7-6 with TRBJ2-5; D perhaps matches TRBD2 (5 bases). This CDR3 has 12 residues. The germline V and J ends were trimmed by 4 bases and 9 bases, with 12 bases remaining between them. Germline V gene data show CDR1 as SGHVS and CDR2 as FNYEAQ. Here the CDR3 DNA reads TGTGCCAGCAGCTCCGGAGTGGAGGCCCAGTACTTC. Translation gives CASSSGVEAQYF. Variable domain in full (rest from reference TRBV7-6 and TRBJ2-5): GAGVSQSPRYKVTKRGQDVALRCDPISGHVSLYWYRQALGQGPEFLTYFNYEAQQDKSGLPNDRFSAERPEGSISTLTIQRTEQRDSAMYRCASSSGVEAQYFGPGTRLLVL.

This sequence joins TRBV6-5 and TRBJ1-1; TRBD1 matches at 7 bases. Germline CDR1 and CDR2: MNHEY and SVGAGI. CDR3 length equals 14 residues. V trimming: 7 bases; J trimming: 2 bases; junction bases outside the gene matches: 7. The CDR3 DNA reads TGTGCCAGCACCGAGGGGGCAGGTAACACTGAAGCTTTCTTT. Encoded protein: CASTEGAGNTEAFF.

This clone was seen only a few times. This CDR3 reads CASSTPRGGRNTEAFF. As DNA, the CDR3 is TGTGCCAGCAGTACGCCCAGGGGAGGGAGGAACACTGAAGCTTTCTTT. The chain uses TRBV6-6 and TRBJ1-1; tentative D call: TRBD1 (6 bases). CDR3 length: 16 residues. Trimming pared 5 bases from V and 1 base from J, leaving 17 bases between. The V gene's germline CDR1 is MNHNY and CDR2 SVGAGI (reference sequence).

This sequence joins TRBV29-1 and TRBJ2-1; 7 bases are shared with TRBD1. CDR3 length: 16 residues. The germline gives CDR1 SQVTM, CDR2 ANQGSEA. The J segment lost 6 bases and the V segment lost 4 bases, leaving 15 bases of the junction unmatched. The CDR3 loop reads CSVAWDRLKTSNEQFF. The CDR3 nucleotides are TGCAGCGTTGCCTGGGACAGACTAAAGACCAGCAATGAGCAGTTCTTC.

This chain connects TRBV4-3 to TRBJ1-1; no firm D call. V was cut by 5 bases and J by 1 base, with 11 bases left in between. Germline V gives CDR1 LGHNA, CDR2 YSLEER. This CDR3 contains 14 residues. The CDR3 loop is CASSDDNANTEAFF. CDR3 nucleotide sequence: TGCGCCAGCAGCGATGACAACGCGAACACTGAAGCTTTCTTT.

The V call is TRBV7-9, the J call TRBJ2-1, with 9 bases that match TRBD2. There are 17 residues in the CDR3. Germline V gives CDR1 SEHNR, CDR2 FQNEAQ (reference sequence). V lost 2 bases to trimming and J lost 0 bases; unmatched junction nucleotides: 5. CDR3 protein: CASSLSRLADSYNEQFF. CDR3 in DNA: TGTGCCAGCAGCTTAAGTCGACTAGCGGACTCCTACAATGAGCAGTTCTTC.

This clone is a singleton in its sample. The J gene is TRBJ2-3, the V gene TRBV9, with D perhaps TRBD2 (5 bases). Germline CDR1 reads SGDLS; CDR2 reads YYNGEE. CDR3 size: 13 residues. Trimming removed 3 bases at V and 2 bases at J, with 7 bases between. The CDR3 loop reads CASSATNTDTQYF. CDR3 coding DNA: TGTGCCAGCAGCGCGACTAACACAGATACGCAGTATTTT.

The V gene is TRBV6-6, the J gene TRBJ2-4, with D tentatively TRBD2 (6 bases). There are 14 residues in the CDR3. Trimming removed 7 bases from V and 8 bases from J, with 18 bases in between. CDR1 is MNHNY, CDR2 SVGAGI, per germline (reference sequence). The CDR3 DNA reads as TGTGCCAGCACCCCCCTGGGGGACTTTGACATTCAGTACTTC. Amino acids: CASTPLGDFDIQYF.

CDR3 nucleotide sequence: TGCGCCAGCAGCCTGGGACACCTCTGGGCGAACACTGAAGCTTTCTTT. Translated: CASSLGHLWANTEAFF. The J gene is TRBJ1-1, the V gene TRBV5-1; perhaps TRBD1 as D (6 bases). CDR1 and CDR2 (germline): SGHRS, YFSETQ. V was shortened by 4 bases and J by 1 base, with 17 bases between the two germline ends. The CDR3 extends over 16 amino acids.

This chain joins TRBV12-2 and TRBJ1-6; the table's D call, TRBD1, has no DNA check behind it. TRBV12-2 is a documented pseudogene. CDR3 length: 17 residues. The DNA for the CDR3 is TGTGCAAGTCGCTTAGGAGGTGACAGGGGGCGCGGATCACCCCTCCACTTT. Translation gives CASRLGGDRGRGSPLHF.

The rearrangement joins TRBV5-6 to TRBJ2-1; D possibly corresponds to TRBD2 (5 bases). This CDR3 comprises 13 residues. V lost 0 bases and J lost 9, with 10 bases in between. Germline V gene data show CDR1 as SGHDT and CDR2 as YYEEEE. CDR3 protein: CASSLVSGFEQFF. CDR3 coding DNA: TGTGCCAGCAGCTTGGTTTCGGGGTTTGAGCAGTTCTTC. Complete variable domain (other parts from reference TRBV5-6 and TRBJ2-1): DAGVTQSPTHLIKTRGQQVTLRCSPKSGHDTVSWYQQALGQGPQFIFQYYEEEERQRGNFPDRFSGHQFPNYSSELNVNALLLGDSALYLCASSLVSGFEQFFGPGTRLTVL.

The chain recombines TRBV25-1 with TRBJ2-7; maybe TRBD1 (6 bases). Trimming shortened V by 7 bases and J by 2 bases, and 15 bases separated the two germline ends. The CDR3 has 14 residues. Per the germline V gene, CDR1 is MGHDK and CDR2 is SYGVNS. The CDR3, as DNA: TGTGCCAGCATGGGGACAAGGCTTACCTACGAGCAGTACTTC. Protein sequence: CASMGTRLTYEQYF.

Points on this clone: Its ends do not fully match the called genes, so a read error is possible. The chain links TRBV5-6 to TRBJ1-2; D is perhaps TRBD1 (6 bases). The CDR3 is 12 residues long. In germline, CDR1 is SGHDT, CDR2 YYEEEE. The chain's CDR3 is CASSLESGGYPF. CDR3 nucleotides: TGTGCCAGCAGCTTGGAAAGCGGGGGCTACCCCTTC.

The V and J genes are TRBV9 and TRBJ2-3; 9 nucleotides line up with TRBD1. Germline V gives CDR1 SGDLS, CDR2 YYNGEE. This CDR3 is built from 17 residues. V dropped 4 bases and J dropped 1; count of bases not matched to a gene: 10. The chain's CDR3 is CASSTDLRQGGTDTQYF. The CDR3 bases are TGTGCCAGCAGCACCGACCTTCGACAGGGGGGCACAGATACGCAGTATTTT.